Listed here are 6 T cell receptor beta chains from one sample, sequenced in a study of post-analysis software for immune sequencing data. Overall study findings and caveats: In patients, TRBV5-6, TRBV5-1 and TRBV20-1 belonged to roughly five TRBV segments found more frequently than in controls.

The antigens for these receptors are not known. Sequencing libraries made from TCR beta cDNA carried unique molecular identifiers. TCRdb re-derived calls from the PCR reads in MiXCR, one entry per CDR3 protein. The sample shows some 240,000 distinct CDR3 sequences, 35% to 40% of them seen only once. Sequencing used blood. These receptor sequences come from a girl between 5 and 17 years old with multiple sclerosis.

The chain links TRBV12-3 or TRBV12-4 to TRBJ2-3; weak D call: TRBD2 (6 bases). This CDR3 comprises 15 residues. The ends were cut back, 3 bases at V and 0 bases at J, with 10 bases in the middle. The CDR3 reads CASSFSGGSTDTQYF. The DNA of the CDR3 is TGTGCCAGCAGTTTCTCCGGGGGAAGCACAGATACGCAGTATTTT.

The gene calls are TRBV29-1 and TRBJ1-2; D is ambiguous. Germline V gene sequence: CDR1 SQVTM, CDR2 ANQGSEA. V was pared by 3 bases and J by 7 bases, with 9 bases between. The CDR3 length is 11 residues. Here the CDR3 reads CSVENRGGYTF. Here the CDR3 DNA reads TGCAGCGTTGAGAATCGCGGTGGCTACACCTTC. Combining the CDR3 with reference TRBV29-1 and TRBJ1-2 gives the whole variable domain SAVISQKPSRDICQRGTSLTIQCQVDSQVTMMFWYRQQPGQSLTLIATANQGSEATYESGFVIDKFPISRPNLTFSTLTVSNMSPEDSSIYLCSVENRGGYTFGSGTRLTVV.

A word on this clonotype: This could be a read error, since a much larger clone is one nucleotide away. The rearrangement links TRBV7-2 to TRBJ1-2; no clear D. Looked up from germline, CDR1 is SGHTA and CDR2 is FQGNSA. The CDR3 runs to 15 residues. The CDR3 here is CASSLGTPVSYGYTF. DNA of the CDR3: TGTGCCAGCAGTTTAGGAACCCCAGTTAGTTATGGCTACACCTTC.

This sequence joins TRBV27 and TRBJ2-7, with TRBD1 matching 8 bases. The germline gives CDR1 MNHEY, CDR2 SMNVEV (reference sequence). J was trimmed by 6 bases and V by 5 bases; bases with no gene match: 6. The CDR3 consists of 13 residues. The CDR3 sequence: CASSVQQGGEQYF. Here the CDR3 DNA reads TGTGCCAGCAGTGTCCAACAGGGGGGCGAGCAGTACTTC.

The table lists this clonotype with many counts. V usage is TRBV6-5 and J usage is TRBJ2-1; TRBD2 aligns across 10 bases. Unmatched junction bases numbered 6, after V lost 4 bases and J lost 6 bases. This CDR3 is 15 amino acids long. The germline CDR1 and CDR2 sequences are MNHEY and SVGAGI. CDR3 bases: TGTGCCAGCAGTTCCGTAGCGGGGGGTTTCAATGAGCAGTTCTTC. The encoded protein is CASSSVAGGFNEQFF.

There are a few counts of this clonotype. It may be a read error: a sequence one base away is much more abundant. This chain joins TRBV4-1 and TRBJ2-7; TRBD1 matches 9 bases. With 2 bases clipped from V and 5 bases from J, the junction kept 7 bases outside the gene matches. The CDR3 consists of 15 residues. CDR1 is MGHRA and CDR2 is YSYEKL in the germline V gene. CDR3 residues: CASSQPGTGCNEQYF. Here the CDR3 DNA reads TGCGCCAGCAGCCAACCCGGGACAGGGTGCAACGAGCAGTACTTC.